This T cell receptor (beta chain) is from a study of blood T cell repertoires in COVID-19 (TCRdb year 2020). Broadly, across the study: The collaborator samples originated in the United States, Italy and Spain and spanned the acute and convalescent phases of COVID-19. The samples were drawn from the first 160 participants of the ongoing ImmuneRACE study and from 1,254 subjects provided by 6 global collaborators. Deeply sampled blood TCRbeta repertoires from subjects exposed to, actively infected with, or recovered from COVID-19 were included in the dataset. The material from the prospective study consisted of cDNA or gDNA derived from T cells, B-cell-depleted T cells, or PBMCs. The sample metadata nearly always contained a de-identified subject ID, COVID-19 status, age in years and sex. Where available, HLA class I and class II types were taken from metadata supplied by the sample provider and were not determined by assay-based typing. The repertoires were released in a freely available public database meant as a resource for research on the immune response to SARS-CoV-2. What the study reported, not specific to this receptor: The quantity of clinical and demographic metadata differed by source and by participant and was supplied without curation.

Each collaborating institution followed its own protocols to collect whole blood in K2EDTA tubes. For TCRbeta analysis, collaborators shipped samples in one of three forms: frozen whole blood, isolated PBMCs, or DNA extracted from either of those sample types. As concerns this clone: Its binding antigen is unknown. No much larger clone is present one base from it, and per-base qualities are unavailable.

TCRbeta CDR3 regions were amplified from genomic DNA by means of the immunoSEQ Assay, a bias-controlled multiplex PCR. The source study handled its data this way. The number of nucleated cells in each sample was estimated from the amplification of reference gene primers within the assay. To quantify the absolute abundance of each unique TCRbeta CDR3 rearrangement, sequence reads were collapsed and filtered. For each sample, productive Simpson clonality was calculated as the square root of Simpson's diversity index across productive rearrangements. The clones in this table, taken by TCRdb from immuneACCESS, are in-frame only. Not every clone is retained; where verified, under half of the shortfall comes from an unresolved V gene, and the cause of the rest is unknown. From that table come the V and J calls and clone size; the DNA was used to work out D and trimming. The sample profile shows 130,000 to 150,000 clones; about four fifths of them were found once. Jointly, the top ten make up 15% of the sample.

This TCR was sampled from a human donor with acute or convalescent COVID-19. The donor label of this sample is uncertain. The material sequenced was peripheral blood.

In nucleotides, the sequence is TGCGCCAGCTACGGACTCTTTGGAGATACGCAGTATTTT. Translation gives CASYGLFGDTQYF. The chain couples TRBV5-1 to TRBJ2-3; a tentative D match to TRBD2 spans 5 bases. Counted from cysteine to phenylalanine, this CDR3 has 13 amino acids. The kept DNA is CDR3 alone, 39 bases in frame from the first base. From a lookup of the germline V gene, CDR1 and CDR2 are SGHRS and YFSETQ. The trim is 7 bases for V and 5 bases for J, with a gap of 14 bases between the germline ends.